One and the same sample provided the 10 T cell receptor beta chains below, sequenced in a study of blood T cell repertoires in COVID-19. TCRdb's copy holds only in-frame clones and misses some; the assay was immunoSEQ multiplex PCR. The table shows a few hundred thousand clones, with nearly 90% occurring only once. The sequenced material came from peripheral blood. The receptors derive from a woman aged 55-70 years with COVID-19, enrolled during active disease.

The chain uses TRBV18 and TRBJ2-5; TRBD1 agrees at 7 bases. Losses at the gene ends were 0 bases for V and 3 bases for J; bases not matched to a gene: 4. Germline values: CDR1 KGHSH, CDR2 LQKENI. There are 15 residues in the CDR3. CDR3: CASSPPRQGKETQYF. CDR3 nucleotides: TGTGCCAGCTCACCACCACGACAGGGTAAAGAGACCCAGTACTTC.

The V call is TRBV14, the J call TRBJ2-5; D might be TRBD1 (6 bases). V was cut by 0 bases and J by 0 bases, with 14 bases left in between. The CDR3 runs to 17 residues. Germline CDR1 reads SGHDN; CDR2 reads FVKESK. In DNA form, the CDR3 reads TGTGCCAGCAGCCAAGATCGGACAGCATCGTACCAAGAGACCCAGTACTTC. Translating it yields CASSQDRTASYQETQYF.

The chain recombines TRBV6-5 with TRBJ1-5; the match to TRBD1 covers 8 bases. V dropped 4 bases and J dropped 7; count of bases not matched to a gene: 9. CDR1 and CDR2 from the germline V gene are MNHEY and SVGAGI. The CDR3 consists of 15 residues. The DNA for the CDR3 is TGTGCCAGCAGTTCCAGGCAGGGGGCGAAGCAGCCCCAGCATTTT. Residues: CASSSRQGAKQPQHF.

The V call is TRBV4-1, the J call TRBJ2-1; no clear D gene. The CDR3 covers 13 residues. With 0 bases removed from V and 4 bases from J, the gap between germline ends came to 4 bases. The germline CDR1 and CDR2 sequences are MGHRA and YSYEKL. Here the CDR3 DNA reads TGCGCCAGCAGCCAAGATCCGTACAATGAGCAGTTCTTC. As protein: CASSQDPYNEQFF.

This clone was recorded once. The chain uses TRBV18 and TRBJ2-2, with 10 positions matching TRBD1. CDR3 length equals 16 residues. CDR1 is KGHSH and CDR2 is LQKENI in the germline V gene. The V gene end was trimmed by 0 bases and the J gene end by 4 bases; junction bases not matched to a gene: 2. The CDR3 bases are TGTGCCAGCTCACCACCGACAGGGGGCTCCACCGGGGAGCTGTTTTTT. Its translation is CASSPPTGGSTGELFF. Using reference TRBV18 and TRBJ2-2 for the parts outside the CDR3, the full variable domain is NAGVMQNPRHLVRRRGQEARLRCSPMKGHSHVYWYRQLPEEGLKFMVYLQKENIIDESGMPKERFSAEFPKEGPSILRIQQVVRGDSAAYFCASSPPTGGSTGELFFGEGSRLTVL.

V and J are TRBV19 and TRBJ1-5, with D unclear. Germline CDR1 is LNHDA and CDR2 is SQIVND (reference sequence). The CDR3 has 17 residues. Trimming removed 6 bases at V and 4 bases at J, with 22 bases between. CDR3 DNA: TGTGCCAGTAGCATGTGGGAGACTAGCACTCGAAATCAGCCCCAGCATTTT. It encodes CASSMWETSTRNQPQHF.

This sequence joins TRBV7-2 and TRBJ2-7; TRBD1 agrees at 9 bases. TRBJ2-5 explains the end of the DNA better; the J call may be wrong. This CDR3 region has 15 residues. Germline-derived CDR1 and CDR2 are SGHTA and FQGNSA. The CDR3 spells CASTIRTGVQETQYF. In nucleotides, the CDR3 is TGTGCCAGCACAATAAGGACAGGGGTTCAAGAGACCCAGTACTTC.

This clone was seen more than once but under ten times. For the CDR3, the DNA is TGTGCCAGCAGCTTAGGCGGGTACTACGAGCAGTACTTC. It specifies CASSLGGYYEQYF. The rearrangement uses TRBV5-6 and TRBJ2-7; weak D call: TRBD2 (5 bases). The CDR3 totals 13 residues. Germline V gene data show CDR1 as SGHDT and CDR2 as YYEEEE. The germline V and J ends were trimmed by 2 bases and 3 bases, with 9 bases remaining between them.

V and J are TRBV25-1 and TRBJ2-3, with D unclear. This CDR3 comprises 15 residues. Germline V lookup: CDR1 MGHDK, CDR2 SYGVNS. V was clipped by 4 bases and J by 2 bases, with 13 bases between them. The CDR3 region has the DNA TGTGCCAGCAGTGTCAGCCGCGGCTACACAGATACGCAGTATTTT. Its protein product is CASSVSRGYTDTQYF. Supplemented by reference TRBV25-1 and TRBJ2-3, the full variable domain reads EADIYQTPRYLVIGTGKKITLECSQTMGHDKMYWYQQDPGMELHLIHYSYGVNSTEKGDLSSESTVSRIRTEHFPLTLESARPSHTSQYLCASSVSRGYTDTQYFGPGTRLTVL.

V gene TRBV11-2 combines with J gene TRBJ2-1; 12 bases fit TRBD2. The CDR3 runs 19 residues. Germline lookup yields CDR1 SGHAT and CDR2 FQNNGV. Trimming at V came to 1 base and at J to 0 bases, leaving 7 bases not matched to a gene. CDR3 bases: TGTGCCAGCAGCTTAGTGGGGACTAGCGGGCGGAGCTCCTACAATGAGCAGTTCTTC. It yields the protein CASSLVGTSGRSSYNEQFF.